This T cell receptor beta chain was captured in a study of vaccination effects on CD4 cells after COVID-19. Across the whole study: All participants had two doses of either the BNT162b2 or mRNA-1273 vaccine.

Overall study results and limits: Relatively few convalescent patients took part in the study, which had no early post-infection timepoints. Clones induced by infection and by vaccine showed marked clonal contraction late after vaccination.

ViraFEST used viral peptide pools to expand antigen-specific CD4+ T cells before sequencing. When roughly eleven days of culture had elapsed, CD4+ T cells were isolated. Absence of prior SARS-CoV-2 infection characterized the vaccine recipients, who showed negative nucleocapsid antibodies. Germline CDR1 and CDR2: MNHNY and SVGAGI (reference sequence). The V segment lost 10 bases and the J segment 5 bases; nucleotides outside the gene matches: 14. The CDR3 loop spans 15 amino acids. Sequencing used immunoSEQ multiplex PCR; TCRdb keeps in-frame clones, though not all of them. Of under 45,000 clones listed, over 75% are singletons. Concerning this clone itself: The antigen remains unidentified.

The material was CD4+ T cells from PBMCs cultured with HCoV-NL63 spike peptides, obtained before COVID-19 vaccination. The chain joins TRBV6-6 to TRBJ2-1; 7 bases agree with TRBD1. This sequence was found in a human donor who received a COVID-19 vaccine. CDR3 nucleotides: TGTGCCACTCAGCCAGGGGGTTCGGGGAACAATGAGCAGTTCTTC. Translation gives CATQPGGSGNNEQFF.